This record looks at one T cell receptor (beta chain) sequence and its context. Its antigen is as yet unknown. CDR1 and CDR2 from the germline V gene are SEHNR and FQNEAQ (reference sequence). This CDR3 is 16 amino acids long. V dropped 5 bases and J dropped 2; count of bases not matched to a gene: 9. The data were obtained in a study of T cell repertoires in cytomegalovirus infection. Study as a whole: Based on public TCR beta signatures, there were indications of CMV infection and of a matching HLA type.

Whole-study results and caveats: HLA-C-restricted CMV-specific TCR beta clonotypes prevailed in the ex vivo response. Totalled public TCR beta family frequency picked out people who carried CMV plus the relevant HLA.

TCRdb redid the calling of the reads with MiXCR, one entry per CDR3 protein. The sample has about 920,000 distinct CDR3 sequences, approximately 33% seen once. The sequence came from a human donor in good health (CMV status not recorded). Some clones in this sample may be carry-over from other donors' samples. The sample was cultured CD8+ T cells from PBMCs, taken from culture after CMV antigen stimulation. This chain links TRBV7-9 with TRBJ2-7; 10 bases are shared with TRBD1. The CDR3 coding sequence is TGTGCCAGCAGCCCTACCGGGACAGGGGATACCTACGAGCAGTACTTC. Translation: CASSPTGTGDTYEQYF. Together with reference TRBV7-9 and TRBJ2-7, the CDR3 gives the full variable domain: DTGVSQNPRHKITKRGQNVTFRCDPISEHNRLYWYRQTLGQGPEFLTYFQNEAQLEKSRLLSDRFSAERPKGSFSTLEIQRTEQGDSAMYLCASSPTGTGDTYEQYFGPGTRLTVT.